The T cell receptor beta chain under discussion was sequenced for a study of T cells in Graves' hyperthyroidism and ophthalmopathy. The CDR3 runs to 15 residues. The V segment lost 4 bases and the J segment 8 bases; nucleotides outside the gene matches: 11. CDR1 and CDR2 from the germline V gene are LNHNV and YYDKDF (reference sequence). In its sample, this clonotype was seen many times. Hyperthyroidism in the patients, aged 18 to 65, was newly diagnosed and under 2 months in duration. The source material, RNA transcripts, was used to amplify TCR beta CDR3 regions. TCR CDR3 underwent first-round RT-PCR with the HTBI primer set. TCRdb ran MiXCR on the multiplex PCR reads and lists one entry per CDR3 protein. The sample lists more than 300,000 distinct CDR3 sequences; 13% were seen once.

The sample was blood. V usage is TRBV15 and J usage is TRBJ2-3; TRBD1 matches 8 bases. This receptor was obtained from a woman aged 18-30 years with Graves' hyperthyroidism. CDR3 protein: CATSKDLDRGSTQYF. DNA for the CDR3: TGTGCCACCAGCAAAGACCTAGACAGGGGAAGTACGCAGTATTTT.